This T cell receptor beta chain derives from a study of cytomegalovirus exposure and HLA in healthy donors (dated by TCRdb to about 2017). General notes on the study: The 500 to 800 repertoires of the first cohort and the roughly 110 validation repertoires were produced on the same platform, according to a later analysis. The study aimed to test whether cataloging public T cell receptors could reveal signatures of past pathogen exposure. A separate validation cohort of roughly 120 different subjects was used in addition to the approximately 670-subject first cohort. To predict cytomegalovirus infection status, the study combined high-throughput TCR immunosequencing, statistical association of individual TCRs with disease status, and machine learning. What the study reported, not specific to this receptor: The authors suggested that the approach could potentially be generalized to other disease states and immunological phenotypes. All 120 repertoires were used to score co-occurrence in the validation cohort in a later analysis, because that analysis had no HLA typing for the cohort. In the study, 150 to 200 TCR beta chains were listed as associated with cytomegalovirus. While some public TCRs were present in many individuals, most TCR sequences turned up only very rarely across donors. Subsequent analysis determined that TCRs grouped into clusters in the first cohort also showed a tendency toward co-occurrence across the approximately 110 validation repertoires, and about 93% of cluster scores exceeded 0. In vitro tests confirmed that three of the cytomegalovirus-associated TCR beta chains recognize cytomegalovirus antigens. In both the original and validation cohorts, the classifier was reported to diagnose cytomegalovirus status with high specificity and sensitivity.

Including the terminal cysteine and phenylalanine, the CDR3 comprises 13 residues. Just CDR3 DNA is preserved here, 39 bases in frame from base 1. CDR1 and CDR2 were assigned from the germline V gene as LGHNA and YNFKEQ. The donors belonged to the validation cohort of under 150 subjects, which was separate from the roughly 700-subject first cohort. The library relied on the immunoSEQ multiplex PCR assay. Regarding the original processing steps: A statistical classification framework was built to diagnose cytomegalovirus status from the catalog of TCR beta chain sequences. TCRdb limited this immuneACCESS table to in-frame rearrangements with V and J called. A share of clones is missing; checked studies link under half to unresolved V genes, and the rest is unexplained. V and J calls plus clone size are reproduced from that table; the DNA served to infer D and trimming. The sample table lists fewer than 120,000 clones, approximately 87% of them with a count of one. Over 1.3% of the sample is in the top ten clones.

A word on this clone: Its recognized antigen is unknown. An end of the junction differs from the germline gene, which may be a read error.

The V and J genes are TRBV4-2 and TRBJ2-7, and possibly TRBD1, on 5 matching bases. The sequence was obtained from a woman aged 25-40 years in good health and CMV-seropositive. Sequenced input: PBMCs. The CDR3 protein is CASSQQPMGRPEF. The nucleotide sequence reads TGTGCCAGCAGCCAACAGCCAATGGGGCGGCCGGAATTC.